Included here is one T cell receptor beta chain sequence, with context. What this receptor recognizes is not known. Base quality data are lacking; no much larger clone is found one base away. The immunoSEQ Assay was used to sequence TCR beta CDR3 regions from DNA. Per the authors' processing: To compute T cell density, TCR beta template counts were normalized to usable DNA, which was estimated by amplifying housekeeping genes. Richness was estimated with the preseqR package, extrapolating to 400,000 templates for PBMC samples and 120,000 templates for tissue samples. Clonality was calculated as one minus Pielou's evenness. Tissue-enriched TCRs were identified through differential abundance testing performed on productive amino-acid clonotypes, with a minimum total count of 5 and an alpha of 0.1. The Jaccard Index and the Morisita Overlap Index were used to measure how much the repertoires overlapped between compartments. GLIPH clustered TCR beta CDR3s with public tetramer-defined viral CDR3s; viral motifs required at least three viral sequences plus V-gene enrichment. TCRdb holds this immuneACCESS table with in-frame rearrangements only. Some clones are missing; in checked studies, unresolved V genes explain under half, and the rest has no known cause. The V and J calls and clone size come from that table; D and trimming were worked out from the DNA. The sample table shows about 26,000 clones, and about 91% are seen once. In total, the top ten clones hold about 4% of the sample.

At diagnosis, peripheral blood, uninvolved tumor-adjacent lung and tumor were collected and stored as a combination of fresh-frozen and FFPE material. For TCR repertoire profiling, blood samples were analyzed as peripheral blood mononuclear cells. The sample originates from a study of T cells in localized non-small cell lung cancer (dated by TCRdb to the early 2020s). Concerning the study at large: T cell repertoires of about 230 early-stage NSCLC patients were analyzed, with tumors being compared against uninvolved tumor-adjacent lungs. All 220 or so NSCLC patients in the cohort were treatment-naive and had localized lung tumors that were resected. NSCLC patients had a mean age of approximately 72 years, and 129 were male and about a hundred female.

After removal of 7 bases from V and 6 bases from J, the junction retains 10 bases not matched to a gene. The CDR3, from cysteine to phenylalanine, totals 16 residues. Of the read, only the CDR3 DNA is kept; its 48 bases are in frame from base 1. The germline V gene (reference sequence) specifies MNHEY as CDR1 and SMNVEV as CDR2. The full study reports these points: Higher T cell density in blood was associated with longer overall survival, whereas higher clonality in adjacent lung was associated with shorter survival. Uninvolved tumor-adjacent lung showed the highest T cell clonality, higher than tumor, which suggests more focused antigenic responses in the uninvolved tumor-adjacent lung. Because multi-region tumor sequencing was not done, intratumor heterogeneity could not be ruled out. A median of around 57 of the top 100 tumor clones were detected in paired uninvolved adjacent lung, and some 28 of these tumor clones were also found among the top 100 clones of the paired uninvolved adjacent lung. Because the study design was exploratory, TCR variables were selected using unadjusted p-values without false-discovery rate correction.

The chain is assembled from TRBV27 and TRBJ2-1; 12 junctional bases match TRBD2. The material sequenced was peripheral blood, taken before any cancer treatment. The sequence was collected from a female donor of 60 years or more with stage II squamous cell lung carcinoma. The CDR3 region has the sequence CASKTSGLAGLNEQFF. In nucleotide form, the sequence is TGTGCCAGCAAGACCTCGGGACTAGCGGGCCTCAATGAGCAGTTCTTC.